Sequencing of this T cell receptor (beta chain) was carried out in a study of PD-L1 blockade in urothelial cancer. About the study: Atezolizumab was started by patients at some point between 2014 and 2015 at 1,200 mg intravenously every 3 weeks. Blood analysis took place 3 weeks (second dose) and 6 weeks after treatment start.

CDR3 length: 15 amino acids. V lost 1 base and J lost 1, with 10 bases in between. Germline assignment: CDR1 LGHNT and CDR2 FRNRAP. Time point given: pretreatment peripheral blood. All patients carried locally advanced or metastatic urothelial carcinoma. Patients each gave 1 to 8 samples, pretreatment and on-treatment. The data were produced by immunoSEQ multiplex PCR, yet TCRdb's version contains in-frame clones alone and is incomplete. The data hold about 87,000 clones, with around 84% observed a single time. The receptor's source is a man between 60 and 70 years old with urothelial cancer. The chain is built from TRBV12-5 and TRBJ2-5; D possibly corresponds to TRBD1 (5 bases). Material: PBMCs, obtained around atezolizumab (anti-PD-L1) treatment. The CDR3 here is CASGLAQGPQETQYF. In DNA, the CDR3 is TGTGCTAGTGGTTTGGCGCAGGGCCCCCAAGAGACCCAGTACTTC.